The 4 T cell receptor beta chains presented below share a single source sample, sequenced in a study of vaccination effects on CD4 cells after COVID-19. The antigens of these receptors remain unknown. Some clones are missing from TCRdb's copy, which holds only in-frame ones; the method was immunoSEQ multiplex PCR. Of under 55,000 clones listed, roughly 70% are singletons. Prior to sequencing, the ViraFEST assay stimulated PBMC with viral peptide pools, which expanded the antigen-specific CD4+ T cells. Following 10 days of culture, CD4+ T cells were isolated. SARS-CoV-2 infection was confirmed by PCR in the person between March and December 2020. The starting material was CD4+ T cells from PBMCs cultured with a peptide pool, obtained before COVID-19 vaccination. These TCRs come from a human donor who had a prior SARS-CoV-2 infection.

V gene TRBV7-2 combines with J gene TRBJ2-4, with 7 bases that match TRBD1. The CDR3 runs to 14 residues. J lost 5 bases, V lost 2 bases, and 3 bases had no gene match. The germline gives CDR1 SGHTA, CDR2 FQGNSA. The CDR3 region has the DNA TGTGCCAGCAGCTTATTCCAGGGGGAAAACATTCAGTACTTC. It yields the protein CASSLFQGENIQYF.

J is TRBJ2-1 and V is TRBV5-1; 7 bases fit TRBD2. This CDR3 spans 14 amino acids. Germline loops: CDR1 SGHRS, CDR2 YFSETQ. V lost 0 bases and J lost 13; bases outside the gene matches: 10. CDR3 residues: CASSLAGAGEVQFF. The CDR3 nucleotides are TGCGCCAGCAGCTTGGCGGGTGCGGGAGAAGTCCAGTTCTTC. The full variable domain, completed using reference TRBV5-1 and TRBJ2-1, is KAGVTQTPRYLIKTRGQQVTLSCSPISGHRSVSWYQQTPGQGLQFLFEYFSETQRNKGNFPGRFSGRQFSNSRSEMNVSTLELGDSALYLCASSLAGAGEVQFFGPGTRLTVL.

This clone has only one observation. The V and J genes are TRBV6-5 and TRBJ2-1; possibly TRBD1 for D (6 bases). Trimming shortened V by 0 bases and J by 11 bases, and 11 bases separated the two germline ends. The CDR3 has 13 residues. The germline V gene has CDR1 MNHEY and CDR2 SVGAGI. As DNA, the CDR3 is TGTGCCAGCAGTTACTCGAGGACAGAGAAGCAGTTCTTC. Amino acids: CASSYSRTEKQFF.

This chain uses TRBV5-1 with TRBJ2-5, with 8 nucleotides matching TRBD1. Germline trimming cut 4 bases from V and 5 bases from J; bases unmatched to any gene: 13. The CDR3 runs to 16 residues. The germline gives CDR1 SGHRS, CDR2 YFSETQ. CDR3 DNA: TGCGCCAGCAGCAGGGGGTGGACAGGGCCTTCGGAGACCCAGTACTTC. Its translation is CASSRGWTGPSETQYF.